A selection of T cell receptor beta chains follows, all from one sample in a study of prognosis after radiotherapy for stage I lung cancer. Using its own MiXCR run on the multiplex PCR reads, TCRdb lists one record per CDR3 protein. Altogether around 15,000 distinct CDR3 sequences are present, 44% being singletons, with the ten largest covering around 47%. The source material was PBMCs, sampled before or after stereotactic body radiation therapy (not recorded which). These receptors were collected from a donor over 45 with non-small cell lung cancer. The CDR3 runs from the conserved cysteine through the conserved F or W. A D gene is named only where the DNA matches it firmly. Expanded clones get a size class; other rows say once, few or many, or leave the size out.

clone_size d_call j_call v_call cdr3_aa cdr3_nt
. TRBD1 TRBJ1-2 TRBV6-2/TRBV6-3 CASSPGGRILNYGYTF TGTGCCAGCAGCCCAGGGGGCCGCATTCTTAACTATGGCTACACCTTC
many . TRBJ2-1 TRBV4-1 CASSHDSNEQFF TGCGCCAGCAGCCATGACAGTAATGAGCAGTTCTTC
many . TRBJ1-3 TRBV28 CASSFRGISSGNTIYF TGTGCCAGCAGTTTCAGGGGTATTAGCTCTGGAAACACCATATATTTT
. . TRBJ1-2 TRBV6-5 CASSSAALEYGYTF TGTGCCAGCAGTTCCGCAGCCTTGGAGTATGGCTACACCTTC
. . TRBJ2-1 TRBV24-1 CATSELSQDEQFF TGTGCCACCAGTGAATTGTCGCAGGATGAGCAGTTCTTC
. . TRBJ2-7 TRBV10-3 CATQTGIATYEQYF TGTGCCACACAAACGGGAATAGCTACCTACGAGCAGTACTTC
. TRBD1 TRBJ2-6 TRBV19 CASSLIQGAWANVLTF TGTGCCAGTAGTCTCATCCAGGGGGCTTGGGCCAACGTCCTGACTTTC
few TRBD2 TRBJ2-5 TRBV11-2 CAGSHKGTSGGRSQETQYF TGTGCCGGCAGCCACAAAGGGACTAGCGGGGGAAGATCGCAAGAGACCCAGTACTTC
many TRBD2 TRBJ2-1 TRBV2 CASRESDPPGLAGGDEQFF TGTGCCAGCAGAGAATCCGATCCCCCGGGACTAGCGGGAGGGGATGAGCAGTTCTTC
. . TRBJ1-5 TRBV28 CASRRDLQAQHF TGTGCCAGCAGACGGGACTTGCAAGCCCAGCATTTT
. TRBD1 TRBJ2-7 TRBV6-4 CASIYRPGQGLYEQYF TGTGCCAGCATCTATCGACCGGGACAGGGGTTGTACGAGCAGTACTTC
many . TRBJ2-3 TRBV20-1 CSALPLSTDTQYF TGCAGTGCTCTCCCCCTTAGCACAGATACGCAGTATTTT
many . TRBJ2-7 TRBV29-1 CSVEKPRHRGLSYEQYF TGCAGCGTTGAGAAACCGCGACACAGGGGACTTTCCTACGAGCAGTACTTC
medium-sized TRBD2 TRBJ2-7 TRBV28 CASIPRPGLAFGQYF TGTGCCAGCATCCCCCGACCGGGACTAGCCTTTGGGCAGTACTTC
many . TRBJ2-4 TRBV7-9 CASSREDKNIQYF TGTGCCAGCAGCAGGGAAGACAAAAACATTCAGTACTTC
many . TRBJ1-4 TRBV12-3/TRBV12-4 CASSFTATNEKLFF TGTGCCAGCAGTTTCACAGCAACTAATGAAAAACTGTTTTTT
once . TRBJ2-3 TRBV5-5 CASTKHGADTQYF TGTGCCAGCACCAAACACGGAGCAGATACGCAGTATTTT
once TRBD1 TRBJ2-2 TRBV19 CASIGTGNTGELFF TGTGCCAGTATTGGGACAGGGAACACCGGGGAGCTGTTTTTT
. . TRBJ1-1 TRBV5-1 CASSSDGSGDAEAFF TGCGCCAGCAGCTCCGATGGTTCTGGGGACGCTGAAGCTTTCTTT
many . TRBJ1-5 TRBV20-1 CSASRFNSNQPQHF TGCAGTGCCTCGAGATTTAATAGCAATCAGCCCCAGCATTTT
medium-sized . TRBJ1-1 TRBV6-5 CASSYSSKGLEAFF TGTGCCAGCAGTTACTCGAGTAAGGGCCTTGAAGCTTTCTTT
. TRBD1 TRBJ1-1 TRBV27 CASRDRGTEAFF TGTGCCAGCCGGGACAGGGGGACTGAAGCTTTCTTT
many . TRBJ2-5 TRBV7-9 CASSPSDGTQETQYF TGTGCCAGCAGCCCCTCGGACGGAACTCAAGAGACCCAGTACTTC
many TRBD2 TRBJ2-5 TRBV6-5 CASSYVLAGGGSKTQYF TGTGCCAGCAGTTACGTTCTAGCGGGAGGAGGGAGCAAGACCCAGTACTTC
. TRBD1 TRBJ2-2 TRBV6-1 CASSTQGAGELFF TGTGCCAGCAGTACCCAGGGGGCCGGGGAGCTGTTTTTT
few . TRBJ2-2 TRBV7-9 CASRLTGTGELFF TGTGCCAGCAGACTTACAGGGACCGGGGAGCTGTTTTTT
few TRBD2 TRBJ2-3 TRBV6-2/TRBV6-3 CASSYTFLAGGTDTQYF TGTGCCAGCAGTTACACGTTTCTAGCGGGAGGGACAGATACGCAGTATTTT
medium-sized TRBD1 TRBJ1-5 TRBV6-2/TRBV6-3 CASRDRAGQPQHF TGTGCCAGCAGGGACAGGGCTGGTCAGCCCCAGCATTTT
many . TRBJ1-4 TRBV9 CASSPRASLNEKLFF TGTGCCAGCAGCCCGCGGGCCAGCCTTAATGAAAAACTGTTTTTT
many TRBD2 TRBJ2-7 TRBV11-1 CASSLGTRGAYEQYF TGTGCCAGCAGCTTGGGGACTAGAGGAGCCTACGAGCAGTACTTC
. . TRBJ2-2 TRBV6-1 CASSEAMGAHGELFF TGTGCCAGCAGTGAAGCGATGGGGGCTCACGGGGAGCTGTTTTTT
. TRBD2 TRBJ2-7 TRBV19 CASSPPGLAGLYEQYF TGTGCCAGTAGTCCTCCGGGACTAGCGGGCCTCTACGAGCAGTACTTC
. . TRBJ2-3 TRBV2 CASILSTRGTDTQYF TGTGCCAGCATCCTCTCGACTAGGGGCACAGATACGCAGTATTTT
. . TRBJ1-6 TRBV7-3 CASSLRGDSPLHF TGTGCCAGCAGCTTACGGGGGGATTCACCCCTCCACTTT
. TRBD2 TRBJ2-7 TRBV5-1 CASSLALAGNYEHHF TGCGCCAGCAGCTTGGCTCTAGCGGGAAACTACGAGCATCACTTC
medium-sized . TRBJ1-6 TRBV11-1 CASSLNSNNSPLHF TGTGCCAGCAGCTTGAACTCAAATAATTCACCCCTCCACTTT
medium-sized . TRBJ2-7 TRBV6-1 CASSERGGGYEQYF TGTGCCAGCAGTGAGCGTGGGGGAGGTTACGAGCAGTACTTC